These T cell receptor beta chains were read from a single sample in a study of T cell repertoires in cytomegalovirus infection. TCRdb processed the reads anew with MiXCR; each CDR3 protein has one entry. The repertoire includes over 250,000 distinct CDR3 sequences, roughly a fifth of them detected once, and 15% to 20% sits in the top ten. Antigens for these TCRs are unknown. Sequencing used cultured PBMCs, obtained from culture after CMV antigen stimulation. The source is a human donor in good health (CMV status not recorded). Some clones in this sample may be carry-over from other donors' samples. CDR3s include the opening cysteine and the closing phenylalanine or tryptophan. A D gene is named only where the DNA matches it firmly. Some rows mark clone size as missing; the rest say once, few, many or name a class of expanded clone.

j_call d_call clone_size cdr3_length v_call cdr3_nt cdr3_aa
TRBJ1-5 - many 13 TRBV12-3/TRBV12-4 TGTGCCAGCAGTTTAAGGGGAGTTCAGCCCCAGCATTTT CASSLRGVQPQHF
TRBJ1-1 - - 15 TRBV6-2/TRBV6-3 TGTGCCAGCAGTTACGGGGGGGCAGTGGGCACTGAAGCTTTCTTT CASSYGGAVGTEAFF
TRBJ2-3 TRBD2 - 14 TRBV24-1 TGTGCCATTCAGACTAGCGGGAGGGGAGATACGCAGTATTTT CAIQTSGRGDTQYF
TRBJ1-2 - - 13 TRBV29-1 TGCAGCGCCGACGACGGGGGGGCAAGGGGCTACACCTTC CSADDGGARGYTF
TRBJ2-5 - - 13 TRBV2 TGTGCCAGCAGTGAACGGGGACCAGAGACCCAGTACTTC CASSERGPETQYF
TRBJ2-6 - few 15 TRBV5-1 TGCGCCAGCAGCTTTGGGTTATCTGGGGCCAACGTCCTGACTTTC CASSFGLSGANVLTF
TRBJ2-5 TRBD1 - 17 TRBV11-3 TGTGCCAGCAGCTTCAGGGGACAGGGGGCGTCCGGGGAGACCCAGTACTTC CASSFRGQGASGETQYF
TRBJ2-1 - - 15 TRBV7-2 TGTGCCAGCAGCTTGGTAGGGAACCCCTACAATGAGCAGTTCTTC CASSLVGNPYNEQFF
TRBJ2-1 TRBD2 - 15 TRBV27 TGTGCCAGCAGTAAGAGCGGGGGCTCCTACAATGAGCAGTTCTTC CASSKSGGSYNEQFF
TRBJ1-4 TRBD1 - 17 TRBV4-2 TGTGCCAGCAGCCAAACTCAGGGGGGGGCAACTAATGAAAAACTGTTTTTT CASSQTQGGATNEKLFF
TRBJ1-5 - few 16 TRBV7-2 TGTGCCAGCAGCTTAGACGGAGGGAGGACCAATCAGCCCCAGCATTTT CASSLDGGRTNQPQHF
TRBJ2-1 - few 14 TRBV6-2/TRBV6-3 TGTGCCAGCAGTTACTCTGCAGGCTACAATGAGCAGTTCTTC CASSYSAGYNEQFF
TRBJ2-4 TRBD1 many 16 TRBV7-8 TGTGCCAGCAGCCCTAGAAGGACAGGCCCTAAAAACATTCAGTACTTC CASSPRRTGPKNIQYF
TRBJ2-5 - few 15 TRBV12-3/TRBV12-4 TGTGCCAGCAGTCCGACTAGGGTGGGATCCGGGACCCAGTACTTC CASSPTRVGSGTQYF
TRBJ2-1 TRBD2 few 16 TRBV11-3 TGTGCCAGCAGCTTAGTTAGCGGGAGGGCCCCAAATGAGCAGTTCTTC CASSLVSGRAPNEQFF
TRBJ1-2 - few 14 TRBV14 TGTGCCAGCAGCCAAGAGCTTAACGGCTATGGCTACACCTTC CASSQELNGYGYTF
TRBJ1-1 - - 14 TRBV15 TGTGCCACCAGCAGAGCCCTATGGAACACTGAAGCTTTCTTT CATSRALWNTEAFF
TRBJ2-5 - many 15 TRBV28 TGTGCCAGCAGTCCCACTAGACGGACGGAAGAGACCCAGTACTTC CASSPTRRTEETQYF
TRBJ2-2 TRBD2 few 14 TRBV12-3/TRBV12-4 TGTGCCAGCAGTGAGCGGGATGGGACCGGGGAGCTGTTTTTT CASSERDGTGELFF
TRBJ2-7 - few 11 TRBV12-3/TRBV12-4 TGTGCCAGCAGTTTTTCGTCCGAGCAGTACTTC CASSFSSEQYF
TRBJ1-6 TRBD1 many 15 TRBV7-6 TGTGCCAGCAGCCTGACAGGGTTTAATAATTCACCCCTCCACTTT CASSLTGFNNSPLHF
TRBJ2-1 - many 15 TRBV7-2 TGTGCCAGCAGCCCTCTAGCGTTCTCCTACAATGAGCAGTTCTTC CASSPLAFSYNEQFF
TRBJ1-3 - many 14 TRBV20-1 TGCAGTGCTAGAGGGTTCTCGGGCGGAAACACCATATATTTT CSARGFSGGNTIYF
TRBJ2-4 TRBD2 many 17 TRBV7-2 TGTGCCAGCAGCCGTCGGGGGGGGGGCCCAGCCAAAAACATTCAGTACTTC CASSRRGGGPAKNIQYF
TRBJ1-1 TRBD1 few 17 TRBV7-8 TGTGCCAGCAGCTTAGGGGGGGGGGACAGCAGGACCTCCTCAGCTTTCTTT CASSLGGGDSRTSSAFF
TRBJ1-1 TRBD1 - 14 TRBV5-6 TGTGCCACCCGCGCCGGGACAGTGAACACTGAAGCTTTCTTT CATRAGTVNTEAFF
TRBJ2-1 - few 15 TRBV10-3 TGTGCCATCAGTGAGAAGGCCTGGGGCTACAATGAGCAGTTCTTC CAISEKAWGYNEQFF
TRBJ1-2 - - 16 TRBV4-1 TGCGCCAGCAGCCAAGAATACAGGATTACTAACTATGGCTACACCTTC CASSQEYRITNYGYTF
TRBJ2-6 TRBD2 - 18 TRBV15 TGTGCCACCAGCAGAGGGACTAGCGGGATATCTGGGGCCAACGTCCTGACTTTC CATSRGTSGISGANVLTF
TRBJ2-7 - - 15 TRBV10-3 TGTGCCATCAGTTTACTAGGGGGGGGTAACGACGAGCAGTACTTC CAISLLGGGNDEQYF
TRBJ2-5 TRBD2 - 13 TRBV7-9 TGTGCCAGCAGCGTAGCGGGAGCAGAGACCCAGTACTTC CASSVAGAETQYF
TRBJ1-2 - - 14 TRBV5-6 TGTGCCAGCAGCTTGGGAGGGGCTCACTATGGCTGCACCTTC CASSLGGAHYGCTF
TRBJ1-2 - - 11 TRBV7-9 TGTGCCAGCAGCTTAGACCAGGGCTACACCTTC CASSLDQGYTF
TRBJ1-1 - few 13 TRBV7-2 TGTGCCAGCAGCTTACAACAGGGTGACGAAGCTTTCTTT CASSLQQGDEAFF
TRBJ2-6 TRBD2 - 17 TRBV4-2 TGTGCCAGCAGCCAAGCAGCGGGAGGGTTATGGGCCAACGTCCTGACTTTC CASSQAAGGLWANVLTF